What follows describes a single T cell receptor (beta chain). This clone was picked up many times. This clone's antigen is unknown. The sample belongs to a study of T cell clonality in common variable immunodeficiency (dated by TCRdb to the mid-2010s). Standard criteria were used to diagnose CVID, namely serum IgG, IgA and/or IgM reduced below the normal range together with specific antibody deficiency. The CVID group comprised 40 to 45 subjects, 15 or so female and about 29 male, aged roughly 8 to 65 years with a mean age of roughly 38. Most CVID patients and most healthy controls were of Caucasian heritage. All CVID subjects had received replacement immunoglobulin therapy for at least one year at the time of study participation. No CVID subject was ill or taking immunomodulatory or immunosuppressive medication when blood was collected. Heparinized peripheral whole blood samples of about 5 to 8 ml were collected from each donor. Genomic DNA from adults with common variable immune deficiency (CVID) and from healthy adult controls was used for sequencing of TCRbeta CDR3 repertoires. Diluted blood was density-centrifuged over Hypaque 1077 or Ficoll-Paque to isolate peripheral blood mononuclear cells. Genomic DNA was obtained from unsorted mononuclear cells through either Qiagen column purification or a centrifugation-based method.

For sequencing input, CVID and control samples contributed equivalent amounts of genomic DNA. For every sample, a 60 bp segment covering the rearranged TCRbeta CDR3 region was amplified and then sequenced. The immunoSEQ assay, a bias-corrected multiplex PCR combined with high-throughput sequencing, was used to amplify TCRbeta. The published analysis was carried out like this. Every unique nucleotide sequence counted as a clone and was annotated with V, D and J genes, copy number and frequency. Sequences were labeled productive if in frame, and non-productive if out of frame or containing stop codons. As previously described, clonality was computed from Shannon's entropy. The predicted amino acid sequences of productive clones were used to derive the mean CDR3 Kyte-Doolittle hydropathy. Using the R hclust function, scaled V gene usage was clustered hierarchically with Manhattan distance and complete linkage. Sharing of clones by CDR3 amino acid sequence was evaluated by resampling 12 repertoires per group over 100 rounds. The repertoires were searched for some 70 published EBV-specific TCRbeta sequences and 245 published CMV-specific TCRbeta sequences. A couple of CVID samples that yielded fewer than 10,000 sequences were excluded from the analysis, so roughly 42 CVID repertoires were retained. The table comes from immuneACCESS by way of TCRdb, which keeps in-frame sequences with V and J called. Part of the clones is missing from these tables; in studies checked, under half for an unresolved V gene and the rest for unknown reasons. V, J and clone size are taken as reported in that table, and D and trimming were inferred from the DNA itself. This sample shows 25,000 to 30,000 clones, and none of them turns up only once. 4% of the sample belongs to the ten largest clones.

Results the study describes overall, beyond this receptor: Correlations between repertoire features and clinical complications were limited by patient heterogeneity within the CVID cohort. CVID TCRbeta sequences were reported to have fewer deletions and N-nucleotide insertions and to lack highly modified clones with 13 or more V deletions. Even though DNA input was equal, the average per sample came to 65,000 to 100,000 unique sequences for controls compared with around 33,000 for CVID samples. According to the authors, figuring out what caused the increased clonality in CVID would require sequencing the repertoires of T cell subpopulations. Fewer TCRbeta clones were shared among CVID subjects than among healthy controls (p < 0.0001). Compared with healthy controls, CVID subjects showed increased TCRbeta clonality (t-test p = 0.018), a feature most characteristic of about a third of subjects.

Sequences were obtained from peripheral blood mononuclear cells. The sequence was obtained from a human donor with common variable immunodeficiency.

The CDR3 DNA, read in part, is TGTGCCAGTAGTATAGTCCTCGTAGCGGGAGCCACCGGGGAG. Its translation is CASSIVLVAGATGE. The whole CDR3 sequence reads CASSIVLVAGATGELFF. This chain is built from TRBV19 and TRBJ2-2, and TRBD2 matches 9 of the central bases. Read coverage stops 3 residues before the CDR3 terminus; the germline J gene supplies the remainder. The germline V gene (reference sequence) provides CDR1 LNHDA and CDR2 SQIVND. V trim: 1 base; J trim: 4 bases; unmatched bases: 7. The CDR3 starts with the cysteine, ends with the phenylalanine, and has 17 residues. The CDR3 was read in part: 42 bases, with the frame set at base 1.